This TCR beta chain was captured in a study of blood T cell repertoires in COVID-19. Study overall: Sites in the United States, Italy and Spain provided acute and convalescent COVID-19 samples. Sources were T cells, B-cell-depleted T cells, or PBMCs; the material itself was cDNA or gDNA.

Germline CDR1 LNHDA, CDR2 SQIVND (reference sequence). The CDR3 is made up of 15 amino acids. V lost 3 bases, J lost 1 base, and 4 bases stayed unmatched. The authors' processing: Scientists estimated how many nucleated cells there were by amplifying reference gene primers. The assay was immunoSEQ multiplex PCR, and TCRdb's table has in-frame clones only and misses some. V and J calls plus clone size are reproduced from that table; the DNA served to infer D and trimming. Of 200,000 to 300,000 clones listed, approximately 80% are singletons. Sequencing input: peripheral blood. The chain combines TRBV19 with TRBJ2-7; 9 positions agree with TRBD1. The clonotype comes from a man in his forties who had recovered from COVID-19. The CDR3 region has the DNA TGTGCCAGTAGTATCGGGACAGGGATATCCTACGAGCAGTACTTC. Amino acid sequence: CASSIGTGISYEQYF.